This T cell receptor beta chain was sequenced for a study of T cells after yellow fever vaccination. Findings of the study overall: It was a weaker secondary response, yet one that peaked faster, at day 5 versus 15. Just a small share of clonotypes turned up in the CD4 compartment as well as the CD8 compartment.

The 5'RACE template-switching step produced TCR cDNA and added a universal primer site and UMIs. Each CDR3 protein is one row after TCRdb ran MiXCR on the 5' RACE reads. Of some 300,000 distinct CDR3 sequences listed, about 10% are singletons. Concerning this clonotype: What it recognizes is unknown.

The V gene's germline CDR1 is DFQATT and CDR2 SNEGSKA (reference sequence). The CDR3 contains 11 residues. Deletions cut 6 bases from V and 8 bases from J, with 11 bases between. The chain carries TRBV20-1 and TRBJ1-5, with no clear D. The sample in question was CD4+ T cells sorted from PBMCs, obtained 45 days after the yellow fever booster vaccination. The receptor comes from a man between 18 and 35 years old who received the YFV17D yellow fever vaccine. DNA of the CDR3: TGCAGTGCAGCAGTTGGGGAGCCCCAGCATTTT. This sequence encodes CSAAVGEPQHF.